This T cell receptor beta chain is from a study of human T cells and chemical hapten exposure. TCRdb reprocessed the RACE reads via MiXCR and lists one record per CDR3 protein. The repertoire holds approximately 41,000 distinct CDR3 sequences, with around a tenth as singletons. Ten or more counts support this clonotype. Time point specified: patch test 3, about 24 weeks after DPC sensitization. As for treatment: therapeutic diphenylcyclopropenone sensitization with weekly scalp DPC. It was unfractionated whole blood from which total RNA was extracted. The receptor's source is a man in his fifties or sixties with alopecia areata. Some clones in this sample may be carry-over from other donors' samples. This specimen was whole blood, taken in connection with sensitization to the hapten diphenylcyclopropenone (DPC).

The CDR3 coding sequence is TGTGCCAGCTCGCCGCAGGGAGATACGCAGTATTTT. Translating gives CASSPQGDTQYF. The V gene is TRBV18, the J gene TRBJ2-3, with a weak D call TRBD1 (5 bases). Between the trimmed V and J ends, which lost 6 bases and 5 bases, there was a span of 9 bases. The germline gives CDR1 KGHSH, CDR2 LQKENI. The CDR3 loop spans 12 amino acids.